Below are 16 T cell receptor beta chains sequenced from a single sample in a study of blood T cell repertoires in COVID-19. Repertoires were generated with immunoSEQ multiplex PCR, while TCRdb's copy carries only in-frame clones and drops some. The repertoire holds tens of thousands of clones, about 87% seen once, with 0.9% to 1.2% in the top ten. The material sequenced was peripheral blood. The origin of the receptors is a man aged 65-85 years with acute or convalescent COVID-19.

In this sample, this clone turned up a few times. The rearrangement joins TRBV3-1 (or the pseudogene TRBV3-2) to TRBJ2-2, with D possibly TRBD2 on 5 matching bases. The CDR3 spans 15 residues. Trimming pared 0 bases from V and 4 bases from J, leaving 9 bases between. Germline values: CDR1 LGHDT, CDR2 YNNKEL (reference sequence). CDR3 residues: CASSQDWRSTGELFF. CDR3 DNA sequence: TGTGCCAGCAGCCAAGATTGGAGGAGCACCGGGGAGCTGTTTTTT.

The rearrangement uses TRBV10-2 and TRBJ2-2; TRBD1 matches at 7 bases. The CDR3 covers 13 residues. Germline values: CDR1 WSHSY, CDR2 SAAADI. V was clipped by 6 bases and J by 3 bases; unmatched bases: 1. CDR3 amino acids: CASRTGYTGELFF. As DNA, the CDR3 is TGCGCCAGCAGGACAGGGTACACCGGGGAGCTGTTTTTT.

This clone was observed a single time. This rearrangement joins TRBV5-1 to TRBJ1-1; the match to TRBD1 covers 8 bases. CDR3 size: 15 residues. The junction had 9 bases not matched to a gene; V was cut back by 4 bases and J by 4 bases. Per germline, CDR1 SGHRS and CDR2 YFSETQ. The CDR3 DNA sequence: TGCGCCAGCAGCACGACAGGGGAATCTTCCACTGAAGCTTTCTTT. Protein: CASSTTGESSTEAFF. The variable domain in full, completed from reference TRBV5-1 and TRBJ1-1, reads KAGVTQTPRYLIKTRGQQVTLSCSPISGHRSVSWYQQTPGQGLQFLFEYFSETQRNKGNFPGRFSGRQFSNSRSEMNVSTLELGDSALYLCASSTTGESSTEAFFGQGTRLTVV.

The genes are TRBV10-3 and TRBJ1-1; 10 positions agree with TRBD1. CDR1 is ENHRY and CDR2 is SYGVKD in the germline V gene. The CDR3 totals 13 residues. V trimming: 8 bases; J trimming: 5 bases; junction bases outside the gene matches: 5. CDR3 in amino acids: CAIDRGQGTEAFF. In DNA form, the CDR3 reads TGTGCCATCGACAGGGGGCAAGGGACTGAAGCTTTCTTT.

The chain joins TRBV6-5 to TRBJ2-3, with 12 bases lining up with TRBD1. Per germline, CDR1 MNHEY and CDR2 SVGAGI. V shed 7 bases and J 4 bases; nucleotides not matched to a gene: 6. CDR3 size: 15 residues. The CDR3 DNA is TGTGCCAGCAATCATGGGACAGGGGGCGCAGATACGCAGTATTTT. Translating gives CASNHGTGGADTQYF.

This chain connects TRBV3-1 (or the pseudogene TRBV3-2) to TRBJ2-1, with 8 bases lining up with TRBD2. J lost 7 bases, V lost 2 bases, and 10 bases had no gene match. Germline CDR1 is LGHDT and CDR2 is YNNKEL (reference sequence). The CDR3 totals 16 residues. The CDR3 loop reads CASSQPAGGVRNEQFF. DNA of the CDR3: TGTGCCAGCAGCCAACCTGCGGGGGGAGTTAGGAATGAGCAGTTCTTC.

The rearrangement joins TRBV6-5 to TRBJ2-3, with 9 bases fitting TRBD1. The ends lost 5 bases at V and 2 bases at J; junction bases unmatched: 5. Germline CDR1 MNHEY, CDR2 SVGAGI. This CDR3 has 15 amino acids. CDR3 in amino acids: CASSHRDRDTDTQYF. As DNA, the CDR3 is TGTGCCAGCAGTCACCGGGACAGGGACACAGATACGCAGTATTTT.

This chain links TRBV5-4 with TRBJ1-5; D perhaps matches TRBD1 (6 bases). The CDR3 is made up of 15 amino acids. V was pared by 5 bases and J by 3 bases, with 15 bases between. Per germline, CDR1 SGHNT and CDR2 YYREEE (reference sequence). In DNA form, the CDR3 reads TGTGCCAGCAGTTTACAGGGATCACTCAATCAGCCCCAGCATTTT. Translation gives CASSLQGSLNQPQHF.

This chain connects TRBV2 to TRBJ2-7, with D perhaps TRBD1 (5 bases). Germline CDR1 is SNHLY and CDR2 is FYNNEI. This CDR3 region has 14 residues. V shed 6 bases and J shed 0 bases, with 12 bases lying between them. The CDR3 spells CASRERTSSYEQYF. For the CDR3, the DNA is TGTGCCAGCAGGGAAAGGACAAGCTCCTACGAGCAGTACTTC. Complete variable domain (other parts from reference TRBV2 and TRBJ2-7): EPEVTQTPSHQVTQMGQEVILRCVPISNHLYFYWYRQILGQKVEFLVSFYNNEISEKSEIFDDQFSVERPDGSNFTLKIRSTKLEDSAMYFCASRERTSSYEQYFGPGTRLTVT.

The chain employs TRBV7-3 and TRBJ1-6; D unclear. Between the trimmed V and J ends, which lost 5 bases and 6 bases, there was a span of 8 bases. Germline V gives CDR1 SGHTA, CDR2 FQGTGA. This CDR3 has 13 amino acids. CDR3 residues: CASSPVFNSPLHF. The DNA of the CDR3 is TGTGCCAGCAGCCCTGTGTTTAATTCACCCCTCCACTTT.

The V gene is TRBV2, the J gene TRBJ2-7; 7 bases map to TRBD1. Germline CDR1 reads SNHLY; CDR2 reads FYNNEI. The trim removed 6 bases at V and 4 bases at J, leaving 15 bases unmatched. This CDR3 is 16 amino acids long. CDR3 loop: CASRYYRGGATYEQYF. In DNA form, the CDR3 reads TGTGCCAGCAGGTACTACAGGGGTGGGGCAACTTACGAGCAGTACTTC.

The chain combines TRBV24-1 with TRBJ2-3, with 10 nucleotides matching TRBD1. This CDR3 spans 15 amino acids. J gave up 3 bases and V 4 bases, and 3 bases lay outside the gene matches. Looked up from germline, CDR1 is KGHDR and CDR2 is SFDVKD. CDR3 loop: CATSEPDRGTDTQYF. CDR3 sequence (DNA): TGTGCCACCAGTGAACCGGACAGGGGGACAGATACGCAGTATTTT.

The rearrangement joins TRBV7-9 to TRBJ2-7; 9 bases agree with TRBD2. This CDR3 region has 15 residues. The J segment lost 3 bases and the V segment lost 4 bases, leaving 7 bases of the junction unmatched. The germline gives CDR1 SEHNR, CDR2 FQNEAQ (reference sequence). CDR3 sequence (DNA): TGTGCCAGCAGCTCTGGCGGGGGGGCATTCTACGAGCAGTACTTC. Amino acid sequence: CASSSGGGAFYEQYF.

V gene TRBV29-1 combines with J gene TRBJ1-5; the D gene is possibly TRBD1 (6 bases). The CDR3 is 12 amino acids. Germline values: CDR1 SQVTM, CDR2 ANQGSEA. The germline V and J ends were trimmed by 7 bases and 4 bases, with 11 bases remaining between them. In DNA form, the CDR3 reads TGCAGCGCCAGGACAGCTAATCAGCCCCAGCATTTT. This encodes CSARTANQPQHF.

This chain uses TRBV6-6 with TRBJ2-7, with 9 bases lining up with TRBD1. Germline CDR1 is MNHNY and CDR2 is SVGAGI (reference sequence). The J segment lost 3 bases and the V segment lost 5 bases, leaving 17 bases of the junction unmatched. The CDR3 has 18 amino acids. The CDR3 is CASSPSREATGQGYEQYF. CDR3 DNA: TGTGCCAGCAGTCCGTCCCGAGAAGCGACGGGACAGGGCTACGAGCAGTACTTC.

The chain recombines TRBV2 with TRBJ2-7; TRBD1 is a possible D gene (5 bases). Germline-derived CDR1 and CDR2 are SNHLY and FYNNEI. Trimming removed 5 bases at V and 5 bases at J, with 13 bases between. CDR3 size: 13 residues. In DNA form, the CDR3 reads TGTGCCAGCAGTTCTACCACAGGCGACGAGCAGTACTTC. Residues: CASSSTTGDEQYF.